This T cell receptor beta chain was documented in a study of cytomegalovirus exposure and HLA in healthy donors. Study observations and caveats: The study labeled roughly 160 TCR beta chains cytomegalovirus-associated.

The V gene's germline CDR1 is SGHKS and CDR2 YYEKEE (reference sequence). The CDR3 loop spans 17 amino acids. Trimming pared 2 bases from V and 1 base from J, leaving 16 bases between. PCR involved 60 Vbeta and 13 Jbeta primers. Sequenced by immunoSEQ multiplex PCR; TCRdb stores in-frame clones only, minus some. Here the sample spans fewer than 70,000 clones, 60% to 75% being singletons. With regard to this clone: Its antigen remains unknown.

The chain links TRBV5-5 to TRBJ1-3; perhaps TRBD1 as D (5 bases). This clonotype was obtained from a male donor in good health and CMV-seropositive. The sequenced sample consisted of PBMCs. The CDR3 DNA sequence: TGTGCCAGCAGCTTTGGGGCAGGCCTAGTATCTGGAAACACCATATATTTT. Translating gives CASSFGAGLVSGNTIYF.